The clone carrying this TCR beta chain has just a few counts. The trim removed 6 bases at V and 2 bases at J, leaving 8 bases unmatched. The V gene's germline CDR1 is DFQATT and CDR2 SNEGSKA (reference sequence). The CDR3 spans 14 residues. The data belong to a study of patients and donors after allogeneic stem cell transplantation. TCRdb called the RT-PCR reads again in MiXCR, with one record for every CDR3 protein. The data show 150,000 to 200,000 distinct CDR3 sequences, about 30% seen once. This TCR was recovered from a human donor who was either an allogeneic HSCT recipient or a stem cell or donor lymphocyte infusion donor (not recorded which). It is not recorded whose cells these are; they may come from a transplant donor. J is TRBJ2-7 and V is TRBV20-1, with 9 bases fitting TRBD2. Sequencing input: blood, either unsorted or a sorted T cell fraction (not recorded which). The CDR3 loop reads CSASGLAVAYEQYF. In nucleotides, the CDR3 is TGCAGTGCATCGGGACTAGCAGTCGCCTACGAGCAGTACTTC.